The 18 T cell receptor beta chains reported below all come from one sample, sequenced in a study of cytomegalovirus exposure and HLA in healthy donors. This PCR relied on a set of 60 Vbeta primers and 13 Jbeta primers. The protocol was immunoSEQ multiplex PCR, while the TCRdb copy is restricted to in-frame clones and leaves out a portion. The table has under 250,000 clones, over 80% seen once. Sequenced input: PBMCs. The receptor set was obtained from a woman in her forties or fifties in good health and CMV-seropositive.

This sequence joins TRBV5-1 and TRBJ2-1; TRBD2 agrees at 14 bases. Germline CDR1 is SGHRS and CDR2 is YFSETQ. The CDR3 has 15 amino acids. Losses at the gene ends were 2 bases for V and 7 bases for J; bases not matched to a gene: 2. CDR3 DNA sequence: TGCGCCAGCAGCTTAGGACTAGCGGGGGGTAATGAGCAGTTCTTC. It is translated as CASSLGLAGGNEQFF.

This clone was observed once. V is TRBV19 and J is TRBJ1-2; possibly TRBD1 for D (5 bases). The CDR3 length is 15 residues. With 6 bases removed from V and 8 bases from J, the gap between germline ends came to 22 bases. Per the germline V gene, CDR1 is LNHDA and CDR2 is SQIVND (reference sequence). The chain's CDR3 is CASSRTGTGGEGYTF. The CDR3 bases are TGTGCCAGTAGCCGGACTGGGACCGGGGGAGAGGGCTACACCTTC.

The chain uses TRBV27 and TRBJ2-3; 8 nucleotides align to TRBD2. V gave up 5 bases and J gave up 6 bases; unmatched junction bases: 10. The CDR3 consists of 15 residues. Germline V CDR1 and CDR2: MNHEY, SMNVEV (reference sequence). CDR3 nucleotides: TGTGCCAGCAGTAAAAACGGGGGGGCCCGGGATACGCAGTATTTT. The encoded protein is CASSKNGGARDTQYF.

The CDR3: CASSVRRDRAPQCNQPQHF. In DNA form, the CDR3 reads TGCGCCAGCAGCGTGCGCCGGGACAGGGCCCCACAATGCAATCAGCCCCAGCATTTT. The J gene is TRBJ1-5, the V gene TRBV5-1, with 9 bases aligning to TRBD1. The trim removed 4 bases at V and 2 bases at J, leaving 16 bases unmatched. Looked up from germline, CDR1 is SGHRS and CDR2 is YFSETQ. This CDR3 has 19 residues.

The J gene is TRBJ2-1, the V gene TRBV5-1; 10 nucleotides align to TRBD2. Germline CDR1 reads SGHRS; CDR2 reads YFSETQ. The V segment lost 0 bases and the J segment 7 bases; nucleotides outside the gene matches: 10. The CDR3 runs to 17 residues. CDR3 DNA: TGCGCCAGCAGCTTGGTCCCTAGCGGGGGATCGGATAATGAGCAGTTCTTC. It is translated as CASSLVPSGGSDNEQFF.

CDR3: CASSPGGGKQYF. CDR3 sequence (DNA): TGTGCCAGCTCTCCCGGCGGGGGGAAGCAGTACTTC. V and J are TRBV18 and TRBJ2-7; 8 nucleotides align to TRBD2. Germline trimming cut 6 bases from V and 8 bases from J; bases unmatched to any gene: 6. Germline assignment: CDR1 KGHSH and CDR2 LQKENI. The CDR3 loop spans 12 amino acids. Drawing the rest from reference TRBV18 and TRBJ2-7, the complete variable domain is NAGVMQNPRHLVRRRGQEARLRCSPMKGHSHVYWYRQLPEEGLKFMVYLQKENIIDESGMPKERFSAEFPKEGPSILRIQQVVRGDSAAYFCASSPGGGKQYFGPGTRLTVT.

This clone has only one observation. V usage is TRBV6-5 and J usage is TRBJ2-7; no clear D. The CDR3 runs 14 residues. The germline gives CDR1 MNHEY, CDR2 SVGAGI. V was cut by 6 bases and J by 1 base, with 13 bases left in between. The CDR3 is CASSRDYQSYEQYF. CDR3 DNA sequence: TGTGCCAGCAGCCGAGATTACCAATCCTACGAGCAGTACTTC.

The gene calls are TRBV29-1 and TRBJ2-7, with TRBD1 matching 9 bases. Per the germline V gene, CDR1 is SQVTM and CDR2 is ANQGSEA. CDR3 size: 13 residues. J was trimmed by 6 bases and V by 6 bases; bases with no gene match: 9. CDR3 coding DNA: TGCAGCGTGGACGGGACAGGGCCTGTCGAGCAGTACTTC. Encoded protein: CSVDGTGPVEQYF.

V and J are TRBV5-1 and TRBJ1-4, with TRBD1 matching over 8 bases. Germline loops: CDR1 SGHRS, CDR2 YFSETQ. CDR3 length: 17 amino acids. Losses at the gene ends were 4 bases for V and 8 bases for J; bases not matched to a gene: 16. The CDR3 DNA reads as TGCGCCAGCAGCCTTCTACTCGCAGGGGGCGCACAAGAAAAACTGTTTTTT. Protein product: CASSLLLAGGAQEKLFF.

The CDR3 DNA reads TGTGCCAGCAGCGTAGCCGGGGATGGCAATCAGCCCCAGCATTTT. This gives the protein CASSVAGDGNQPQHF. The chain has TRBV9 and TRBJ1-5; D is unresolved. V was cut by 0 bases and J by 2 bases, with 9 bases left in between. CDR3 length equals 15 residues. Germline CDR1 and CDR2: SGDLS and YYNGEE.

Note on this clone: Germline and junction disagree at one end, which may indicate a read error. The CDR3 DNA follows: TGTTCCAGCAGAGAACAGGGAGCTGAAGCTTTCTTT. This sequence encodes CSSREQGAEAFF. This sequence joins TRBV7-9 and TRBJ1-1; possibly TRBD1 for D (6 bases). The CDR3 spans 12 residues. CDR1 SEHNR and CDR2 FQNEAQ come from the germline V gene (reference sequence).

This clone was detected once. The junction shows a germline mismatch at one end, possibly a read error. The rearrangement links TRBV6-1 to TRBJ1-4, with 8 bases aligning to TRBD1. Germline V gene sequence: CDR1 MNHNS, CDR2 SASEGT. This CDR3 spans 15 amino acids. CDR3 coding DNA: TGTGCCAGCAGGGAAGACGGACAGGGACAAGAAAAACTGTTTTTT. Protein sequence: CASREDGQGQEKLFF.

This clone was observed a handful of times. This chain links TRBV7-2 with TRBJ1-2; 7 nucleotides agree with TRBD1. CDR3 length: 15 residues. The J segment lost 7 bases and the V segment lost 4 bases, leaving 12 bases of the junction unmatched. The germline V gene has CDR1 SGHTA and CDR2 FQGNSA. CDR3 nucleotides: TGTGCCAGCAGCTCATCGACAGGGAGTCGGGGTGGCTACACCTTC. Its translation is CASSSSTGSRGGYTF. Full variable domain (rest looked up from reference TRBV7-2 and TRBJ1-2): GAGVSQSPSNKVTEKGKDVELRCDPISGHTALYWYRQSLGQGLEFLIYFQGNSAPDKSGLPSDRFSAERTGGSVSTLTIQRTQQEDSAVYLCASSSSTGSRGGYTFGSGTRLTVV.

The chain carries TRBV4-2 and TRBJ2-5; 10 positions agree with TRBD2. Per germline, CDR1 LGHNA and CDR2 YNFKEQ. J lost 3 bases, V lost 0 bases, and 7 bases had no gene match. The CDR3 consists of 17 residues. Here the CDR3 reads CASSQDLSTSGKETQYF. In DNA form, the CDR3 reads TGTGCCAGCAGCCAAGATCTCAGCACTAGCGGGAAAGAGACCCAGTACTTC.

This chain joins TRBV15 and TRBJ1-2; D ambiguous. V dropped 0 bases and J dropped 7 bases, with 9 bases sitting between them. The CDR3 length is 13 residues. Per the germline V gene, CDR1 is LNHNV and CDR2 is YYDKDF (reference sequence). The chain's CDR3 is CATSRDTESGYTF. The CDR3 DNA reads as TGTGCCACCAGCAGAGATACAGAGAGTGGCTACACCTTC.

V and J are TRBV7-8 and TRBJ2-6, with D maybe TRBD1 (5 bases). Deletions cut 8 bases from V and 0 bases from J, with 11 bases between. CDR1 is SGHVS, CDR2 FQNEAQ, per germline. The CDR3 runs to 15 residues. For the CDR3, the DNA is TGTGCCAGCGTGACAGTCCGCTCTGGGGCCAACGTCCTGACTTTC. It is translated as CASVTVRSGANVLTF.

Only a few counts were recorded for this clone. The V gene is TRBV21-1, the J gene TRBJ2-7; the D call of TRBD2 is as the table states it, not checked on the DNA. TRBV21-1 is deemed a pseudogene. CDR3 length: 12 residues. CDR3 protein: CASPRGGGEQYF. The CDR3 nucleotides read TGTGCCAGTCCTCGGGGGGGTGGGGAGCAGTACTTC.

The chain is built from TRBV6-1 and TRBJ2-3; D might be TRBD2 (5 bases). V was shortened by 5 bases and J by 3 bases, with 9 bases between the two germline ends. CDR3 length: 13 amino acids. Germline V gene lookup returns CDR1 MNHNS and CDR2 SASEGT. CDR3 amino acids: CASSYSETDTQYF. For the CDR3, the DNA is TGTGCCAGCAGTTATAGCGAAACAGATACGCAGTATTTT.